This T cell receptor (beta chain) is from a study of beta chain features in type 1 diabetes. Study-level points and caveats: Shortening of TCRB CDR3s, moderate but significant, appeared in all four CD4+ subsets of Type 1 diabetes patients.

As every portion of the isolated RNA was reverse transcribed, the sequencing read expressed TCRB transcripts. Mean read depth for naive, central memory and regulatory T cell samples was several million reads. The assay was immunoSEQ multiplex PCR, and TCRdb's table has in-frame clones only and misses some. Here the sample spans hundreds of thousands of clones, around an eighth being singletons. As concerns this clone: Its cognate antigen is unknown.

This CDR3 comprises 15 residues. CDR1 SGHRS and CDR2 YFSETQ come from the germline V gene. V was clipped by 4 bases and J by 0 bases, with 13 bases between them. Averaging approximately 120 mL, one heparinised blood draw was given by each donor. This TCR came from a man aged 18 to 29 with type 1 diabetes. Material: naive CD4+ T cells from blood. The V and J genes are TRBV5-1 and TRBJ1-1; possibly TRBD1 for D (6 bases). The CDR3 bases are TGCGCCAGCAGCCCCAGTGGACAGATGAACACTGAAGCTTTCTTT. It translates to CASSPSGQMNTEAFF.